Detailed here is one TCR beta chain. Its antigen is unidentified. This CDR3 has 17 amino acids. After removal of 3 bases from V and 0 bases from J, the junction contained 6 bases not matched to a gene. CDR1 is SGHNT and CDR2 is YENEEA in the germline V gene. The data stem from a study of cytomegalovirus exposure and HLA in healthy donors. On the study more broadly: Most genotyped donors, around 78% of around 370, had Caucasian-associated genetic ancestry. Study observations and caveats: In vitro experiments confirmed that three CMV-associated chains were specific for CMV antigens. At a 0.05 false discovery rate, a later analysis found roughly 17,000 TCR beta sequences to be associated with HLA alleles.

PCR amplification relied on 60 Vbeta primers (plus 13 Jbeta primers). TCRdb's copy holds only in-frame clones and misses some; the assay was immunoSEQ multiplex PCR. The table shows some 130,000 clones, with 79% occurring only once. This sequence joins TRBV11-3 and TRBJ2-1, with TRBD2 matching 9 bases. The origin of this receptor is a man aged 18-30 years in good health and CMV-seronegative. Specimen: PBMCs. CDR3 nucleotides: TGTGCCAGCAGCTTGAGCGGGGGGCCGAGCTCCTACAATGAGCAGTTCTTC. It specifies CASSLSGGPSSYNEQFF.